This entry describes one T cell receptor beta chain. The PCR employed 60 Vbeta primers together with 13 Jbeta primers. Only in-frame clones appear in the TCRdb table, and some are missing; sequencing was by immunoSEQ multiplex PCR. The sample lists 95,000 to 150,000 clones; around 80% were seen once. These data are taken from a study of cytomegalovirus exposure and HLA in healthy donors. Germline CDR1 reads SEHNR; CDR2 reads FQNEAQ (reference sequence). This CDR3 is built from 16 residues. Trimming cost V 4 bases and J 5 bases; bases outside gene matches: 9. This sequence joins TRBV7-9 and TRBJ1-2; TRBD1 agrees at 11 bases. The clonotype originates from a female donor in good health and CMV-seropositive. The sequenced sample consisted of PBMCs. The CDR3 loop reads CASSSGQGATTYGYTF. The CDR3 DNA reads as TGTGCCAGCAGCTCCGGACAGGGGGCCACAACTTATGGCTACACCTTC.